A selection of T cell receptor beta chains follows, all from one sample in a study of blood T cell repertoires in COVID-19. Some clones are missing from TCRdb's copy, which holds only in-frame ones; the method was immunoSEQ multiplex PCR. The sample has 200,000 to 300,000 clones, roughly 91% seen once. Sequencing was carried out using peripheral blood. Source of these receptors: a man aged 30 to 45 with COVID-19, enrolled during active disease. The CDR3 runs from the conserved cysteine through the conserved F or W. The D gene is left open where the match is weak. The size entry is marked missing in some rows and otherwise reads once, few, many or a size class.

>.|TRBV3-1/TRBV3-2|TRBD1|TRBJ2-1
CASSQDGSGGNYNEQFF
TGTGCCAGCAGCCAAGATGGTTCAGGGGGTAATTACAATGAGCAGTTCTTC
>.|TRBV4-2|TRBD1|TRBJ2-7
CASSPGQGVSDEQYF
TGTGCCAGCAGCCCGGGACAGGGGGTCTCGGACGAGCAGTACTTC
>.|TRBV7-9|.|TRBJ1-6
CASSREENSPLHF
TGTGCCAGCAGCCGGGAAGAAAATTCACCCCTCCACTTT
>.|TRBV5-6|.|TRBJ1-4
CASSLADFDEKLFF
TGTGCCAGCAGCTTGGCAGATTTCGATGAAAAACTGTTTTTT
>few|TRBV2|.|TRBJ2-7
CASSGDVNEQYF
TGTGCCAGCAGCGGGGATGTCAACGAGCAGTACTTC
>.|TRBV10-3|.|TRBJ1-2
CAISISGVNGYTF
TGTGCCATCAGTATATCGGGTGTCAATGGCTACACCTTC
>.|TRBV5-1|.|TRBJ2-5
CASSTGGLAGQETQYF
TGCGCCAGCAGCACAGGGGGACTAGCAGGCCAAGAGACCCAGTACTTC
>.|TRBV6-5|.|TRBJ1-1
CASSPPGRANTEAFF
TGTGCCAGCAGCCCCCCCGGGAGGGCTAACACTGAAGCTTTCTTT
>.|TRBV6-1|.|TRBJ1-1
CASSESGRNTEAFF
TGTGCCAGCAGTGAATCGGGAAGGAACACTGAAGCTTTCTTT
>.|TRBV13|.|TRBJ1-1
CASSGAGSLMNTEAFF
TGTGCCAGCAGCGGAGCAGGGTCTCTCATGAACACTGAAGCTTTCTTT
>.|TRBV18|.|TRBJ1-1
CASSPGQSEGEAFF
TGTGCCAGCTCCCCCGGACAGTCCGAAGGTGAAGCTTTCTTT
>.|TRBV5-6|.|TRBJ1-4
CASSFLQGWDEKLFF
TGTGCCAGCAGCTTCCTTCAGGGTTGGGATGAAAAACTGTTTTTT
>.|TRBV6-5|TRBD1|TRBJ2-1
CASSSSGTGEGQFF
TGTGCCAGCAGTTCCTCCGGGACAGGGGAGGGGCAGTTCTTC
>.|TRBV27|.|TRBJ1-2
CASSFVGSTANYGYTF
TGTGCCAGCAGTTTTGTTGGGTCAACAGCTAACTATGGCTACACCTTC
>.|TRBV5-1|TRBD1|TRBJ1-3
CASSLAPGQQAPGNTIYF
TGCGCCAGCAGCCTCGCCCCGGGACAGCAAGCCCCTGGAAACACCATATATTTT
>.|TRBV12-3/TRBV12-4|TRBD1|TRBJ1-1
CASSVQGTLGAFF
TGTGCCAGCAGTGTACAGGGGACGCTCGGAGCTTTCTTT
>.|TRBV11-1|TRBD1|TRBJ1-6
CASSLYGTGNSPLHF
TGTGCCAGCAGCTTATACGGGACAGGGAATTCACCCCTCCACTTT
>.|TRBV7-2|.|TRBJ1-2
CASSPDYRARNYGYTF
TGTGCCAGCAGCCCGGATTATCGTGCCAGGAACTATGGCTACACCTTC
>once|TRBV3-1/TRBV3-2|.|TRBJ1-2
CASSQEGSRGYTF
TGTGCCAGCAGCCAAGAGGGGAGCAGGGGCTACACCTTC
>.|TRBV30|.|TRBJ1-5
CAWSVLGANQPQHF
TGTGCCTGGAGTGTACTAGGAGCCAATCAGCCCCAGCATTTT
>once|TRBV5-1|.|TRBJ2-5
CASSDQGTETQYF
TGCGCCAGCAGCGACCAGGGGACAGAGACCCAGTACTTC
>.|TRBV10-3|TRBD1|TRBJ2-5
CAIREDRGREETQYF
TGTGCCATCAGAGAGGACAGGGGGCGCGAAGAGACCCAGTACTTC
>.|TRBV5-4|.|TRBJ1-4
CASSLAPGNHEKLFF
TGTGCCAGCAGCTTGGCCCCAGGGAATCATGAAAAACTGTTTTTT
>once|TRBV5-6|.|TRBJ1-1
CASSWEGERAFF
TGTGCCAGCAGCTGGGAAGGGGAACGAGCTTTCTTT
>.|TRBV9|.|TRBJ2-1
CASSVKGGYEQFF
TGTGCCAGCAGCGTAAAGGGGGGGTATGAGCAGTTCTTC
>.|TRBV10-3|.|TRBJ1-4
CATRNTGVGEGKLFF
TGTGCCACCCGCAACACGGGAGTTGGCGAAGGAAAACTGTTTTTT
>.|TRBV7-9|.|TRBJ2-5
CASSPTRETQYF
TGTGCCAGCAGCCCCACCCGGGAGACCCAGTACTTC
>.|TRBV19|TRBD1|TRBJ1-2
CASHDVGQGIDGYTF
TGTGCCAGCCATGATGTGGGACAGGGTATAGATGGCTACACCTTC
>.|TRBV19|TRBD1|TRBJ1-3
CASSIAGTGDGNTIYF
TGTGCCAGTAGTATCGCCGGGACAGGGGATGGAAACACCATATATTTT
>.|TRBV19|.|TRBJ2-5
CASSIGTGGRQETQYF
TGTGCCAGTAGTATTGGGACGGGGGGCCGACAAGAGACCCAGTACTTC
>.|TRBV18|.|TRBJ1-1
CASSTAGGDTEAFF
TGTGCCAGCTCCACAGCCGGGGGTGACACTGAAGCTTTCTTT
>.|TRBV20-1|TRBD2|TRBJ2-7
CSASSSGGDEQYF
TGCAGTGCTAGTAGTAGCGGGGGCGACGAGCAGTACTTC
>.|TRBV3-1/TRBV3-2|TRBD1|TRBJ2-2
CASSQDPGTGNTGELFF
TGTGCCAGCAGCCAAGATCCCGGGACAGGGAACACCGGGGAGCTGTTTTTT
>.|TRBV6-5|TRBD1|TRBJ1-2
CASSTLGQAKGYTF
TGTGCCAGCAGTACCCTGGGACAGGCTAAAGGCTACACCTTC
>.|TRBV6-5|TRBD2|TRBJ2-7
CASIRLAGANEQYF
TGTGCCAGCATTAGGCTAGCGGGGGCTAACGAGCAGTACTTC
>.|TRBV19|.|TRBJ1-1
CASRPTGGSREAFF
TGTGCCAGTAGGCCGACCGGGGGGAGTAGGGAAGCTTTCTTT
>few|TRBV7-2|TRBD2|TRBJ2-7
CASSPFRGAYEQYF
TGTGCCAGCAGCCCTTTCCGGGGGGCCTACGAGCAGTACTTC
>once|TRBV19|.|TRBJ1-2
CASSRRDYGYTF
TGTGCCAGTAGTAGACGGGACTATGGCTACACCTTC
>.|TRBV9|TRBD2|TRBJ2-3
CASSVGASGDTDTQYF
TGTGCCAGCAGCGTAGGGGCTAGCGGGGACACAGATACGCAGTATTTT
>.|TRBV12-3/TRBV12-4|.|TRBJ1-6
CASSFSGNSPLHF
TGTGCCAGCAGTTTCTCAGGAAATTCACCCCTCCACTTT
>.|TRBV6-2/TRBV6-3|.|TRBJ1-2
CASSYLREDRGYTF
TGTGCCAGCAGTTACCTCAGGGAGGACCGGGGCTACACCTTC
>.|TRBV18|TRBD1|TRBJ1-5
CASNPGGNQPQHF
TGTGCCAGCAACCCAGGGGGGAATCAGCCCCAGCATTTT
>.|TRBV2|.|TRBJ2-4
CASSVRVSVDIQYF
TGTGCCAGCAGTGTGCGCGTTTCTGTGGACATTCAGTACTTC
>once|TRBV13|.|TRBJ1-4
CASSSSRQINEKLFF
TGTGCCAGCAGCTCCTCTAGACAGATTAATGAAAAACTGTTTTTT
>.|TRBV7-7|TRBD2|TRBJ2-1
CASSLGGTSGGNAYNEQFF
TGTGCCAGCAGCTTAGGTGGGACTAGCGGGGGGAACGCCTACAATGAGCAGTTCTTC
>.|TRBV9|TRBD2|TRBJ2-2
CASSREVTGELFF
TGTGCCAGCAGCCGGGAGGTCACCGGGGAGCTGTTTTTT
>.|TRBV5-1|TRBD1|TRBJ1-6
CASSLGQGNSPLHF
TGCGCCAGCAGCTTGGGACAGGGAAACTCACCCCTCCACTTT
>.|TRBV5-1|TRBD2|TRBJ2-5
CASSLLAGGSKETQYF
TGCGCCAGCAGCTTACTAGCGGGGGGTTCCAAAGAGACCCAGTACTTC
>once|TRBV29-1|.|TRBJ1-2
CSFLGPAGHGYTF
TGCAGCTTCCTGGGACCCGCGGGGCATGGCTACACCTTC
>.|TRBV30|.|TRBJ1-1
CAWRSPGPTEAFF
TGTGCCTGGAGGTCCCCGGGTCCAACCGAAGCTTTCTTT
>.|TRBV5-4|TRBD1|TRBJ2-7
CASSSGTGGMDEQYF
TGTGCCAGCAGCTCGGGGACAGGGGGGATGGACGAGCAGTACTTC
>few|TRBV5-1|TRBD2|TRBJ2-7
CASSPGLAGREQYF
TGCGCCAGCAGCCCCGGACTAGCGGGAAGGGAGCAGTACTTC
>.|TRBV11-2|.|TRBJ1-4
CASSLDEQGAWGKLFF
TGTGCCAGCAGCTTAGATGAGCAAGGGGCTTGGGGAAAACTGTTTTTT
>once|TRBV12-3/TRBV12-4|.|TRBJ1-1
CASSWRSEAFF
TGTGCCAGCAGTTGGAGGTCTGAAGCTTTCTTT
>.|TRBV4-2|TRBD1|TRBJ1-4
CASSRGTGGEKLFF
TGTGCCAGCAGCCGAGGGACAGGGGGGGAAAAACTGTTTTTT